These T cell receptor beta chains were read from a single sample in a study of T cells in Graves' hyperthyroidism and ophthalmopathy. TCRdb re-called the multiplex PCR reads with MiXCR, one entry per CDR3 protein. The sample includes some 600,000 distinct CDR3 sequences, over 11% of them seen just once. Specimen: blood. Receptors were obtained from a woman in her twenties or thirties with Graves' hyperthyroidism that later progressed to Graves' ophthalmopathy. Each CDR3 is given with its conserved first and last residue. Each record gives: V gene, J gene, CDR3 protein.

TRBV12-3/TRBV12-4	TRBJ2-7	CASRALGRASYEQYF
TRBV5-1	TRBJ1-1	CASRTGGAGTEAFF
TRBV18	TRBJ1-6	CASSGQGGSPLHF
TRBV12-3/TRBV12-4	TRBJ2-7	CASTFSLGEQYF
TRBV28	TRBJ2-2	CASSLFQDTGELFF
TRBV6-1	TRBJ2-5	CASAAQLIETQYF
TRBV20-1	TRBJ1-2	CSAWTGSGYTF
TRBV2	TRBJ1-1	CASSELGGVVVNTEAFF
TRBV7-9	TRBJ2-3	CASSLNPIGRSTDTQYF
TRBV5-1	TRBJ2-5	CASTTGETQYF
TRBV4-3	TRBJ2-3	CASSQDTPDTQYF
TRBV12-3/TRBV12-4	TRBJ1-3	CASSSRGRSSGNTIYF
TRBV12-3/TRBV12-4	TRBJ1-2	CASSLGEDRGYTF
TRBV10-3	TRBJ2-5	CAIGLAGGQETQYF
TRBV15	TRBJ1-1	CATSEPYSGTEAFF
TRBV6-2/TRBV6-3	TRBJ2-3	CASSSGRGTDTQYF
TRBV6-2/TRBV6-3	TRBJ2-2	CASSYGSGQNTGELFF
TRBV30	TRBJ1-2	CAWSALQGGGYTF
TRBV6-1	TRBJ1-6	CASGLGTDNSPLHF
TRBV20-1	TRBJ1-1	CSARELGRAEAFF
TRBV7-9	TRBJ1-3	CASSPKTDTLGNTIYF
TRBV18	TRBJ1-5	CASSLDGRNQPQHF
TRBV7-9	TRBJ1-4	CASSLEGMGTAHEKLFF
TRBV6-1	TRBJ2-1	CASSEYGRGPNNEQFF
TRBV6-2/TRBV6-3	TRBJ2-3	CASSYSTDSTDTQYF
TRBV25-1	TRBJ2-5	CASSEYRGLGEGETQYF
TRBV19	TRBJ1-1	CASSIQVNTEAFF
TRBV7-9	TRBJ2-2	CVSSFVSSGTGELFF
TRBV20-1	TRBJ2-1	CSGESSYNEQFF
TRBV5-1	TRBJ2-7	CASSFGGDGREQYF
TRBV13	TRBJ1-3	CASSLFGFSGNTIYF
TRBV2	TRBJ2-7	CAVLGLAGWDTYEQYF
TRBV7-3	TRBJ1-5	CASAGAVNQPQHF
TRBV12-3/TRBV12-4	TRBJ2-1	CASSFYLAGGGGAQFF
TRBV27	TRBJ2-7	CASARSPSYEQYF
TRBV6-6	TRBJ2-3	CASSYWRESTDTQYF
TRBV6-1	TRBJ1-2	CASSQPRTGLYGYTF
TRBV30	TRBJ2-3	CAWSAGTGTSTDTQYF
TRBV6-2/TRBV6-3	TRBJ2-3	CASSPGQGLVSTDTQYF
TRBV20-1	TRBJ2-5	CSARGTSGRQETQYF
TRBV5-1	TRBJ2-7	CASSSPDRGSYEQYF
TRBV15	TRBJ1-3	CATSGSRGGNTIYF
TRBV24-1	TRBJ2-7	CATSDAGTGYNSAYEQYF
TRBV7-9	TRBJ2-7	CASSPTGGDHEQYF
TRBV5-1	TRBJ1-4	CASSLVEGQSLEKLFF
TRBV12-3/TRBV12-4	TRBJ1-5	CASTPTLRGQPQHF
TRBV5-1	TRBJ2-1	CASAGSYNEQFF
TRBV7-2	TRBJ2-7	CASSLPATGDPYEQYF
TRBV4-2	TRBJ1-3	CASSQVTASSGNTIYF
TRBV19	TRBJ1-3	CASSNLSGNTIYF
TRBV20-1	TRBJ2-1	CSARGPAGYNEQFF
TRBV7-9	TRBJ1-1	CASSRAGGANTEAFF
TRBV7-8	TRBJ2-1	CASSSQGLAGAEQFF
TRBV2	TRBJ1-2	CASTPRWDGGYTF
TRBV6-1	TRBJ2-2	CASTRPTGELFF